The 8 T cell receptor beta chains in this list originate from one sample, sequenced in a study of blood T cells in healthy people across ages. Alongside a J-beta primer mix, a sample-barcoded 5' primer served in a second PCR lasting about 6 to 12 cycles. TCRdb reprocessed the 5' RACE reads with MiXCR, giving one entry per CDR3 protein. The table shows 850,000 or so distinct CDR3 sequences, with 25% to 35% occurring only once. The sequenced sample consisted of blood. Receptor source: an elderly woman in good health.

This chain links TRBV5-1 with TRBJ1-4; TRBD1 is a possible D gene (5 bases). Trimming stripped 2 bases from V and 8 bases from J, with 10 bases between. CDR3 length equals 13 residues. Germline V gene lookup returns CDR1 SGHRS and CDR2 YFSETQ. DNA of the CDR3: TGCGCCAGCAGCTTTTTGGGGGAGGAAAAACTGTTTTTT. Encoded protein: CASSFLGEEKLFF.

This clonotype was recorded a few times. This rearrangement joins TRBV28 to TRBJ2-7; TRBD2 matches 15 bases. Trimming took 5 bases from V and 0 from J; bases not matched to a gene: 8. This CDR3 has 18 residues. From germline, CDR1 is MDHEN and CDR2 SYDVKM. The CDR3 sequence: CASSLRTSGGGSSYEQYF. As DNA, the CDR3 is TGTGCCAGCAGTCTGAGGACTAGCGGGGGGGGTAGCTCCTACGAGCAGTACTTC.

The J gene is TRBJ2-1, the V gene TRBV19; D gene ambiguous. In germline, CDR1 is LNHDA, CDR2 SQIVND (reference sequence). The CDR3 totals 13 residues. Trimming cost V 11 bases and J 2 bases, with 13 bases left between them. The CDR3 bases are TGTGCCTCCAGGAGAGAACCCTACAATGAGCAGTTCTTC. It specifies CASRREPYNEQFF.

The rearrangement joins TRBV27 to TRBJ1-6, with D unresolved. The V end lost 10 bases, the J end lost 9 bases, and 13 bases lay between the germline ends. This CDR3 has 12 amino acids. CDR1 and CDR2 (germline): MNHEY, SMNVEV (reference sequence). The CDR3 spells CATWALGSPLHF. CDR3 nucleotide sequence: TGTGCCACCTGGGCCCTGGGTTCACCCCTCCACTTT.

V usage is TRBV12-3 or TRBV12-4 and J usage is TRBJ1-1; 7 bases agree with TRBD1. The J segment lost 3 bases and the V segment lost 4 bases, leaving 8 bases of the junction unmatched. The CDR3 loop spans 15 amino acids. CDR3 amino acids: CASSSRQGRDTEAFF. The CDR3 DNA reads as TGTGCCAGCAGTTCTAGACAGGGTCGAGACACTGAAGCTTTCTTT.

This clonotype was seen a handful of times. The chain employs TRBV27 and TRBJ2-6, with a possible D match to TRBD2 (5 bases). The CDR3 extends over 17 amino acids. V dropped 5 bases and J dropped 0 bases, with 14 bases sitting between them. Germline CDR1 reads MNHEY; CDR2 reads SMNVEV (reference sequence). CDR3 coding DNA: TGTGCCAGCAGTGGGTGGGCGGGCAACTCTGGGGCCAACGTCCTGACTTTC. Protein sequence: CASSGWAGNSGANVLTF.

In its sample, this clonotype was seen a few times. The chain uses TRBV7-9 and TRBJ1-4; a possible D gene is TRBD1 (5 bases). Trimming took off 3 bases at V and 8 bases at J, with 10 bases between the two ends. The CDR3 extends over 13 amino acids. Germline V gene lookup returns CDR1 SEHNR and CDR2 FQNEAQ (reference sequence). DNA of the CDR3: TGTGCCAGCAGCTTGAGAGCAGGGGAAAAACTGTTTTTT. This sequence encodes CASSLRAGEKLFF.

There are many counts of this clonotype. The rearrangement links TRBV7-2 to TRBJ1-2, with 7 bases matching TRBD1. The V gene's germline CDR1 is SGHTA and CDR2 FQGNSA. This CDR3 contains 14 residues. V was clipped by 1 base and J by 2 bases; unmatched bases: 1. The CDR3 protein is CASSLEGGNYGYTF. For the CDR3, the DNA is TGTGCCAGCAGCTTAGAAGGGGGCAACTATGGCTACACCTTC.